The 30 T cell receptor beta chains below were found in one sample sequenced in a study of shared clonotypes between healthy human individuals. Libraries were prepared by immunoSEQ multiplex PCR; TCRdb keeps only in-frame clonotypes and omits some of them. Of some 2.1 million clones listed, 85% to 95% were seen once; the top ten hold 0.13%. Sequencing was carried out using naive CD4+ T cells sorted from blood. Subset specified: CD45RA+ positively selected. These receptors were collected from a man aged 18 to 35 in good health.

The chain recombines TRBV5-1 with TRBJ2-7; 7 nucleotides align to TRBD1. The CDR3 sequence is 15 residues long. From germline, CDR1 is SGHRS and CDR2 YFSETQ. The V and J ends lost 0 bases and 4 bases, in that order; junction bases with no gene match: 7. In DNA, the CDR3 is TGCGCCAGCAGCTTGGAAGGGGGCCTTGGGTACGAGCAGTACTTC. Its protein is CASSLEGGLGYEQYF.

The chain's CDR3 is CASSSGLPADTQYF. The CDR3 nucleotides are TGTGCCAGCAGTTCGGGACTTCCAGCAGATACGCAGTATTTT. The V and J genes are TRBV6-6 and TRBJ2-3; D perhaps matches TRBD2 (6 bases). The CDR3 is made up of 14 amino acids. Trimming removed 4 bases at V and 4 bases at J, with 12 bases between. Germline CDR1 reads MNHNY; CDR2 reads SVGAGI (reference sequence).

The J gene is TRBJ2-7, the V gene TRBV10-2, with D tentatively TRBD2 (5 bases). Germline CDR1 reads WSHSY; CDR2 reads SAAADI. The CDR3 covers 15 residues. V was trimmed by 1 base and J by 2 bases, leaving 12 bases between them. CDR3 coding DNA: TGCGCCAGCAGTGAGTATGTGTCTAGCCCCTACGAGCAGTACTTC. Protein sequence: CASSEYVSSPYEQYF.

The chain has TRBV6-5 and TRBJ1-5; D is perhaps TRBD1 (6 bases). Germline CDR1 is MNHEY and CDR2 is SVGAGI. Trimming stripped 6 bases from V and 4 bases from J, with 10 bases between. The CDR3 covers 13 residues. CDR3 sequence: CASSATGNQPQHF. Here the CDR3 DNA reads TGTGCCAGCAGCGCGACAGGTAATCAGCCCCAGCATTTT.

About this clone: At the DNA level, this CDR3 is encoded by other sequences in the same sample as well. The rearrangement joins TRBV5-6 to TRBJ1-1; D call uncertain. Germline CDR1 is SGHDT and CDR2 is YYEEEE. V shed 0 bases and J shed 4 bases, with 4 bases lying between them. The CDR3 is 12 amino acids. DNA for the CDR3: TGTGCCAGCAGCTTGGTGGCCACTGAAGCTTTCTTT. This translates into CASSLVATEAFF.

The CDR3 coding sequence is TGTGCCAGCAGCTTAGGACAGCAAAAGACTGGAAACACCATATATTTT. Residues: CASSLGQQKTGNTIYF. J is TRBJ1-3 and V is TRBV7-2, with D possibly TRBD1 on 5 matching bases. The germline V gene encodes CDR1 SGHTA and CDR2 FQGNSA. V lost 1 base, J lost 2 bases, and 12 bases lay in between. The CDR3 runs 16 residues.

The rearrangement links TRBV5-1 to TRBJ2-1, with 11 positions matching TRBD2. This CDR3 comprises 18 residues. From germline, CDR1 is SGHRS and CDR2 YFSETQ. The junction had 8 bases not matched to a gene; V was cut back by 3 bases and J by 0 bases. Written as DNA, the CDR3 is TGCGCCAGCAGCTCTGTGCTAGCGGGGGGATACTCCTACAATGAGCAGTTCTTC. As protein: CASSSVLAGGYSYNEQFF.

As to this clone: Other DNA sequences from this sample encode an identical CDR3 as well. The V gene is TRBV6-6, the J gene TRBJ2-7; 7 positions match TRBD1. With V trimmed by 6 bases and J by 4 bases, 3 bases remained unmatched. Germline values: CDR1 MNHNY, CDR2 SVGAGI (reference sequence). The CDR3 runs 12 residues. CDR3 in amino acids: CASRTGNYEQYF. In nucleotides, the CDR3 is TGTGCCAGCAGGACAGGGAATTACGAGCAGTACTTC.

The chain uses TRBV29-1 and TRBJ2-7; the D call may be TRBD1 or TRBD2 (5 bases each). V was shortened by 4 bases and J by 6 bases, with 16 bases between the two germline ends. From germline, CDR1 is SQVTM and CDR2 ANQGSEA. The CDR3 covers 13 residues. CDR3 nucleotide sequence: TGCAGCGTTGCCGGGACCGCTGTGGGCGAGCAGTACTTC. Protein: CSVAGTAVGEQYF.

The chain carries TRBV19 and TRBJ1-1; D unclear. Germline lookup yields CDR1 LNHDA and CDR2 SQIVND (reference sequence). The CDR3 is 13 amino acids. V was trimmed by 5 bases and J by 12 bases, leaving 19 bases between them. CDR3 bases: TGTGCCAGTAGTCCCCGTCCGGGAGCTTCTTCTTTCTTT. This sequence encodes CASSPRPGASSFF. Variable domain in full (rest from reference TRBV19 and TRBJ1-1): DGGITQSPKYLFRKEGQNVTLSCEQNLNHDAMYWYRQDPGQGLRLIYYSQIVNDFQKGDIAEGYSVSREKKESFPLTVTSAQKNPTAFYLCASSPRPGASSFFGQGTRLTVV.

V usage is TRBV4-3 and J usage is TRBJ2-1, with D unresolved. The CDR3 consists of 15 residues. Trimming left V 0 bases short and J 4 bases short, with 10 bases between. Germline V gene sequence: CDR1 LGHNA, CDR2 YSLEER. This chain's CDR3 is CASSQDAGRYNEQFF. CDR3 nucleotide sequence: TGCGCCAGCAGCCAAGATGCAGGAAGATACAATGAGCAGTTCTTC.

V usage is TRBV28 and J usage is TRBJ1-2, with D possibly being TRBD1 (5 bases). Germline loops: CDR1 MDHEN, CDR2 SYDVKM. The CDR3 consists of 14 residues. Trimming shortened V by 1 base and J by 4 bases, and 10 bases separated the two germline ends. The CDR3 nucleotides read TGTGCCAGCAGTTTATATGGGGGTTTCTATGGCTACACCTTC. This sequence encodes CASSLYGGFYGYTF.

The chain combines TRBV29-1 with TRBJ2-5; D is possibly TRBD1 (6 bases). The V gene's germline CDR1 is SQVTM and CDR2 ANQGSEA. This CDR3 has 13 residues. V dropped 5 bases and J dropped 2 bases, with 12 bases sitting between them. DNA for the CDR3: TGCAGCGTTCAGGGGAGATCGCAAGAGACCCAGTACTTC. This translates into CSVQGRSQETQYF.

The chain links TRBV11-2 to TRBJ2-3; D is tentatively TRBD1 or TRBD2 (5 bases each). This CDR3 contains 15 residues. V lost 5 bases, J lost 4 bases, and 16 bases lay in between. CDR1 and CDR2 from the germline V gene are SGHAT and FQNNGV. For the CDR3, the DNA is TGTGCCAGCAGCCGGGGCTCAAAAACCCCAGATACGCAGTATTTT. Its translation is CASSRGSKTPDTQYF.

This clone has only one observation. The V gene is TRBV5-1, the J gene TRBJ2-1, with D uncertain. Trimming left V 3 bases short and J 5 bases short, with 12 bases between. This CDR3 is 14 amino acids long. Germline V gene lookup returns CDR1 SGHRS and CDR2 YFSETQ. In DNA, the CDR3 is TGCGCCAGCAGCTCCGCAACGGTCCACAATGAGCAGTTCTTC. This encodes CASSSATVHNEQFF. Supplemented by reference TRBV5-1 and TRBJ2-1, the full variable domain reads KAGVTQTPRYLIKTRGQQVTLSCSPISGHRSVSWYQQTPGQGLQFLFEYFSETQRNKGNFPGRFSGRQFSNSRSEMNVSTLELGDSALYLCASSSATVHNEQFFGPGTRLTVL.

This chain uses TRBV10-1 with TRBJ1-1; 8 nucleotides agree with TRBD1. Germline V gene data show CDR1 as WNHNN and CDR2 as SYGVQD (reference sequence). J gave up 1 base and V 5 bases, and 6 bases lay outside the gene matches. This CDR3 contains 15 residues. CDR3 in amino acids: CASSPRTGKNTEAFF. The CDR3 DNA reads as TGCGCCAGCAGTCCACGGACAGGGAAGAACACTGAAGCTTTCTTT.

This chain links TRBV7-8 with TRBJ2-3, with 10 bases fitting TRBD1. Germline trimming cut 5 bases from V and 7 bases from J; bases unmatched to any gene: 9. CDR3 length equals 15 residues. In germline, CDR1 is SGHVS, CDR2 FQNEAQ. CDR3 loop: CASSPGQGVRYTQYF. CDR3 DNA sequence: TGTGCCAGCAGCCCAGGACAGGGGGTGAGGTATACGCAGTATTTT. Based on the CDR3 plus reference TRBV7-8 and TRBJ2-3, the full variable domain is GAGVSQSPRYKVAKRGQDVALRCDPISGHVSLFWYQQALGQGPEFLTYFQNEAQLDKSGLPSDRFFAERPEGSVSTLKIQRTQQEDSAVYLCASSPGQGVRYTQYFGPGTRLTVL.

The chain carries TRBV11-2 and TRBJ2-7, with 7 bases that match TRBD1. This CDR3 is 15 amino acids long. In germline, CDR1 is SGHAT, CDR2 FQNNGV. J gave up 10 bases and V 3 bases, and 15 bases lay outside the gene matches. CDR3 sequence: CASSFNRGFWVPQYF. The CDR3 coding sequence is TGTGCCAGCAGCTTTAACAGGGGATTCTGGGTACCACAGTACTTC.

The rearrangement links TRBV18 to TRBJ2-7; the D gene could be TRBD1 or TRBD2 (5 bases each). Trimming shortened V by 3 bases and J by 2 bases, and 20 bases separated the two germline ends. CDR1 is KGHSH and CDR2 is LQKENI in the germline V gene. The CDR3 length is 17 residues. In DNA, the CDR3 is TGTGCCAGCTCACCCGGGACGGATGGTAAGCGACCCTACGAGCAGTACTTC. Translated: CASSPGTDGKRPYEQYF.

As regards this clone: The sample has other DNA sequences that encode this CDR3 too. The chain recombines TRBV5-1 with TRBJ2-7, with D possibly TRBD1 on 5 matching bases. Germline V gene data show CDR1 as SGHRS and CDR2 as YFSETQ. The V and J ends lost 0 bases and 1 base respectively, with 11 bases between them. The CDR3 spans 15 residues. DNA for the CDR3: TGCGCCAGCAGCTTGGTAGGTCAGGGATCCTACGAGCAGTACTTC. Encoded protein: CASSLVGQGSYEQYF.

J is TRBJ2-1 and V is TRBV13; D perhaps matches TRBD1 (6 bases). Germline V CDR1 and CDR2: PRHDT, FYEKMQ (reference sequence). The V and J ends lost 5 bases and 2 bases respectively, with 19 bases between them. This CDR3 is 17 amino acids long. The CDR3 nucleotides read TGTGCCAGCAGCCCCCCTTTGTCCAGGGGCCCCTACAATGAGCAGTTCTTC. It codes for CASSPPLSRGPYNEQFF.

The V and J genes are TRBV10-3 and TRBJ2-2; 8 bases line up with TRBD2. This CDR3 spans 19 amino acids. Germline V lookup: CDR1 ENHRY, CDR2 SYGVKD. V was clipped by 5 bases and J by 3 bases; unmatched bases: 17. The DNA of the CDR3 is TGTGCCATCAGTCGTCCGGGACTAGAATATCTTGGGGACACCGGGGAGCTGTTTTTT. Translated: CAISRPGLEYLGDTGELFF.

This clone was picked up one time. The chain recombines TRBV4-1 with TRBJ2-7; 7 bases align to TRBD2. Trimming cost V 1 base and J 3 bases; bases outside gene matches: 6. The CDR3 is 15 amino acids. Germline V lookup: CDR1 MGHRA, CDR2 YSYEKL. CDR3 residues: CASSQARRGDYEQYF. DNA for the CDR3: TGCGCCAGCAGCCAAGCTCGACGGGGGGACTACGAGCAGTACTTC.

This clone came up once. The chain joins TRBV28 to TRBJ1-3; tentative D call: TRBD1 (5 bases). CDR1 and CDR2 from the germline V gene are MDHEN and SYDVKM. The V end was cut by 6 bases, the J end by 0 bases, with 9 bases between. The length of the CDR3 is 14 residues. The CDR3 region is CASSQTVSGNTIYF. CDR3 nucleotide sequence: TGTGCCAGCAGCCAGACAGTCTCTGGAAACACCATATATTTT.

This clone showed up just once. V and J are TRBV5-6 and TRBJ2-7, with 7 positions matching TRBD1. The V segment lost 6 bases and the J segment 1 base; nucleotides outside the gene matches: 10. The length of the CDR3 is 15 residues. The V gene's germline CDR1 is SGHDT and CDR2 YYEEEE. The chain's CDR3 is CASTPGQTNSYEQYF. In DNA, the CDR3 is TGTGCCAGCACCCCGGGACAGACGAATTCCTACGAGCAGTACTTC.

The chain has TRBV30 and TRBJ1-5; no reliable D call. V dropped 5 bases and J dropped 8 bases, with 16 bases sitting between them. CDR1 and CDR2 (germline): GTSNPN, SVGIG (reference sequence). The CDR3 has 13 amino acids. CDR3 loop: CAWSPLPGKPQHF. In DNA form, the CDR3 reads TGTGCCTGGTCTCCCCTCCCCGGAAAGCCCCAGCATTTT.

J is TRBJ2-7 and V is TRBV11-3; TRBD1 matches 7 bases. The CDR3 consists of 15 residues. CDR1 and CDR2 from the germline V gene are SGHNT and YENEEA. The V segment lost 1 base and the J segment 3 bases; nucleotides outside the gene matches: 6. The CDR3 region is CASSLGQGEDYEQYF. DNA of the CDR3: TGTGCCAGCAGCTTAGGACAGGGAGAGGACTACGAGCAGTACTTC.

This clone was observed once. The chain employs TRBV30 and TRBJ2-4; possible D gene TRBD1, 6 bases. Germline V gives CDR1 GTSNPN, CDR2 SVGIG (reference sequence). V was cut by 1 base and J by 0 bases, with 16 bases left in between. The CDR3 sequence is 17 residues long. The CDR3 loop reads CAWSAGTTYLAKNIQYF. The CDR3 DNA reads as TGTGCCTGGAGTGCAGGGACAACCTATTTAGCCAAAAACATTCAGTACTTC.

The rearrangement links TRBV5-1 to TRBJ1-1, with D hard to call. V lost 7 bases and J 3 bases, leaving 16 bases between the germline ends. The CDR3 is 14 amino acids. The germline gives CDR1 SGHRS, CDR2 YFSETQ. The CDR3 loop reads CASQSTGSDTEAFF. The DNA for the CDR3 is TGCGCCAGCCAATCTACGGGCTCGGACACTGAAGCTTTCTTT.

This clone was seen a few times. Other nucleotide sequences from this sample produce the same CDR3. The chain joins TRBV6-5 to TRBJ1-6, with no clear D. Trimming removed 0 bases from V and 6 bases from J, with 3 bases in between. The CDR3 length is 13 residues. Germline lookup yields CDR1 MNHEY and CDR2 SVGAGI. CDR3 protein: CASSYSGNSPLHF. The CDR3 DNA follows: TGTGCCAGCAGTTACTCGGGTAATTCACCCCTCCACTTT.